This is a list of T cell receptor beta chains from one sample in a study of blood T cell repertoires in COVID-19. Repertoires were generated with immunoSEQ multiplex PCR, while TCRdb's copy carries only in-frame clones and drops some. The sample shows fewer than 350,000 clones, 89% of them seen only once. The sequenced material came from PBMCs or T cells enriched from blood (not recorded which). These receptors all come from a man aged 60 to 69 who had recovered from COVID-19. The CDR3 runs from the conserved cysteine through the conserved F or W.

J: TRBJ1-1
V: TRBV5-4
CDR3: CASSSRDRGTEAFF

J: TRBJ2-3
V: TRBV9
CDR3: CASSVVGPGGDTQYF

J: TRBJ2-1
V: TRBV10-1
CDR3: CASSESVSSGHNDNEQFF

J: TRBJ2-3
V: TRBV7-9
CDR3: CASSLDWLPAGTDTQYF

J: TRBJ2-7
V: TRBV2
CDR3: CASSVGAGSSYEQYF

J: TRBJ1-2
V: TRBV19
CDR3: CASSAMDRGLYGYTF

J: TRBJ2-1
V: TRBV11-2
CDR3: CASSQTDYRNEQFF

J: TRBJ2-7
V: TRBV27
CDR3: CASSIAGGGYEQYF

J: TRBJ2-3
V: TRBV5-1
CDR3: CASSWTGSTDTQYF

J: TRBJ1-1
V: TRBV5-1
CDR3: CASSPQGAGTEAFF

J: TRBJ2-1
V: TRBV5-1
CDR3: CASSRDPVTGDNEQFF

J: TRBJ2-1
V: TRBV5-1
CDR3: CASSSLLLAGDGNEQFF

J: TRBJ2-1
V: TRBV6-4
CDR3: CASSEGASGAYNEQFF

J: TRBJ2-1
V: TRBV4-2
CDR3: CASSQARGTSEANEQFF

J: TRBJ2-2
V: TRBV28
CDR3: CASSSRPVTGLTGELFF

J: TRBJ2-7
V: TRBV4-2
CDR3: CASSQGSGQGLYEQYF

J: TRBJ2-7
V: TRBV7-8
CDR3: CASSAPQGPLTTYEQYF

J: TRBJ1-2
V: TRBV24-1
CDR3: CATSDRQGNNGYTF

J: TRBJ1-1
V: TRBV19
CDR3: CASNNPGTVMEAFF

J: TRBJ2-5
V: TRBV5-1
CDR3: CASSFTGFQETQYF

J: TRBJ1-1
V: TRBV3-1/TRBV3-2
CDR3: CASSPWRAAGGQPDTEAFF

J: TRBJ1-1
V: TRBV21-1
CDR3: CARWVGGFGMNTEAFF